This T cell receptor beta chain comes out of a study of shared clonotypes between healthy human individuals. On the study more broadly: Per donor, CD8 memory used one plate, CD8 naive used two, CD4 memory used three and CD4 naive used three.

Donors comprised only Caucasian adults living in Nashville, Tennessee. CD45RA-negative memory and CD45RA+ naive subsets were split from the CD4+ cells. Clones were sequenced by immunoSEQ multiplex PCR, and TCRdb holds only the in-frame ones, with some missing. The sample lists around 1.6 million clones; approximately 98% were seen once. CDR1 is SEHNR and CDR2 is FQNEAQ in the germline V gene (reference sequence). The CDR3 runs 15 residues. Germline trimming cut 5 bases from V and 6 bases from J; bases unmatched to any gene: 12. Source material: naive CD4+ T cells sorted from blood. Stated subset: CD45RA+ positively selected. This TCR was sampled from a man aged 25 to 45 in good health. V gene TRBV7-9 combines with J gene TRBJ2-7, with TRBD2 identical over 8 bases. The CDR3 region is CASSDQRETGFEQYF. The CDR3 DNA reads TGTGCCAGCAGCGACCAGCGGGAGACGGGGTTCGAGCAGTACTTC.